A selection of T cell receptor beta chains follows, all from one sample in a study of blood T cells in healthy people across ages. A single record per CDR3 protein comes from TCRdb applying MiXCR to the 5' RACE reads. The sample has approximately 600,000 distinct CDR3 sequences; 58% are singletons. The sequenced sample consisted of blood. The receptors were sampled from a man aged 60 to 69 in good health. Each CDR3 is given with its conserved first and last residue. The D gene is left open where the match is weak. Clone size is given for some rows only: seen once, a few or many times, or a class if the clone is expanded.

V gene	CDR3 length	D gene	clone size	J gene	CDR3 protein	CDR3 DNA
TRBV5-1	11	-	many	TRBJ2-5	CASSWQETQYF	TGCGCCAGCAGCTGGCAAGAGACCCAGTACTTC
TRBV12-3/TRBV12-4	13	TRBD2	-	TRBJ2-1	CASSFSGGAEQFF	TGTGCCAGCAGTTTCAGCGGGGGAGCAGAGCAGTTCTTC
TRBV11-2	14	TRBD1	-	TRBJ2-4	CASKQDRGKNIQYF	TGTGCCAGCAAGCAAGACAGGGGGAAAAACATTCAGTACTTC
TRBV20-1	15	TRBD2	-	TRBJ2-2	CSARRVAGRTGELFF	TGCAGTGCTAGACGGGTAGCGGGGCGCACCGGGGAGCTGTTTTTT
TRBV2	15	TRBD1	few	TRBJ2-4	CASSRQGDAKNIQYF	TGTGCCAGCAGCCGACAGGGTGATGCCAAAAACATTCAGTACTTC
TRBV11-1	17	TRBD1	-	TRBJ2-3	CASDSKYWGQYTDTQYF	TGTGCCAGCGACTCGAAGTACTGGGGACAGTACACAGATACGCAGTATTTT
TRBV20-1	17	TRBD1	-	TRBJ1-3	CSARVGQGPISGNTIYF	TGCAGTGCTAGAGTGGGACAGGGGCCTATCTCGGGAAACACCATATATTTT
TRBV6-5	16	-	-	TRBJ1-6	CASSYSGDMVNSPLHF	TGTGCCAGCAGTTACTCGGGGGATATGGTCAATTCACCCCTCCACTTT
TRBV7-2	15	TRBD1	-	TRBJ2-7	CTSSPGTGGAYEQYF	TGTACCAGCAGCCCTGGGACAGGGGGGGCCTACGAGCAGTACTTC
TRBV20-1	17	TRBD2	few	TRBJ2-1	CSARDPGRGLFYNEQFF	TGCAGTGCTAGAGATCCCGGGAGGGGATTGTTTTACAATGAGCAGTTCTTC
TRBV20-1	15	-	-	TRBJ2-3	CSARGEGAPTDTQYF	TGCAGTGCTAGAGGGGAGGGGGCCCCCACAGATACGCAGTATTTT
TRBV29-1	16	TRBD2	-	TRBJ2-3	CSVAGDRGGVTDTQYF	TGCAGCGTCGCCGGGGACCGGGGGGGCGTCACAGATACGCAGTATTTT
TRBV10-2	14	-	-	TRBJ2-5	CASSLGGATETQYF	TGCGCCAGCAGTCTAGGGGGGGCCACGGAGACCCAGTACTTC
TRBV12-3/TRBV12-4	13	-	-	TRBJ2-6	CASYVRGANVLTF	TGTGCCAGTTACGTTCGTGGGGCCAACGTCCTGACTTTC
TRBV12-5	14	-	once	TRBJ2-5	CASGDYLYQETQYF	TGTGCTAGTGGGGACTACCTGTACCAAGAGACCCAGTACTTC
TRBV21-1	16	-	-	TRBJ2-7	CASSKVGTGDSYEQYF	TGTGCCAGCAGCAAAGTGGGGACAGGGGATTCCTACGAGCAGTACTTC
TRBV3-1	13	-	-	TRBJ2-7	CASSPGQRYEQYF	TGTGCCAGCAGCCCTGGGCAGCGCTACGAGCAGTACTTC
TRBV6-6	15	-	-	TRBJ2-1	CASSYSGQNNNEQFF	TGTGCCAGCAGTTATTCCGGGCAAAACAACAATGAGCAGTTCTTC
TRBV7-2	16	TRBD2	once	TRBJ2-3	CASSPRRLAGGRPQYF	TGTGCCAGCAGCCCGAGGAGACTAGCGGGGGGTCGGCCGCAGTATTTT
TRBV21-1	15	-	few	TRBJ2-4	CASIDSKLAKNIQYF	TGTGCCAGTATTGACAGTAAACTAGCCAAAAACATTCAGTACTTC
TRBV20-1	15	TRBD2	-	TRBJ2-7	CSALAGGSPTYEQYF	TGCAGTGCTCTAGCGGGGGGATCCCCGACCTACGAGCAGTACTTC
TRBV12-3/TRBV12-4	14	-	-	TRBJ1-2	CASNLDTANYGYTF	TGTGCCAGCAACTTAGACACTGCTAACTATGGCTACACCTTC
TRBV10-3	14	TRBD2	few	TRBJ2-5	CAISLGLGEETQYF	TGTGCCATCAGTTTGGGACTAGGAGAAGAGACCCAGTACTTC
TRBV5-5	15	-	-	TRBJ2-7	CASSLEDGGPYEQYF	TGTGCCAGCAGCTTGGAGGATGGTGGACCCTACGAGCAGTACTTC
TRBV15	15	-	few	TRBJ2-1	CATSRDREEANEQFF	TGTGCCACCAGCAGAGACAGGGAAGAAGCCAATGAGCAGTTCTTC
TRBV5-1	15	TRBD2	-	TRBJ2-1	CASSFELAGSNEQFF	TGCGCCAGCAGCTTTGAACTAGCGGGTAGCAATGAGCAGTTCTTC
TRBV12-3/TRBV12-4	15	TRBD1	-	TRBJ2-1	CASSSDRVAYNEQFF	TGTGCCAGCAGTTCCGACAGGGTTGCATACAATGAGCAGTTCTTC
TRBV3-1	14	-	-	TRBJ2-1	CASSQNLAVDEQFF	TGTGCCAGCAGCCAAAACCTAGCTGTGGATGAGCAGTTCTTC
TRBV5-1	15	-	-	TRBJ2-6	CASSLDRPGANVLTF	TGCGCCAGCAGCTTGGACCGCCCTGGGGCCAACGTCCTGACTTTC
TRBV4-2	17	TRBD2	few	TRBJ2-4	CASSQTGLGVAKNIQYF	TGTGCCAGCAGCCAAACCGGACTAGGTGTAGCCAAAAACATTCAGTACTTC
TRBV13	14	-	once	TRBJ1-1	CASIPLVGVTEAFF	TGTGCCAGCATTCCTCTCGTAGGGGTTACTGAAGCTTTCTTT
TRBV5-5	16	-	-	TRBJ1-6	CACSLDGQRLNSPLHF	TGTGCCTGCAGCTTGGACGGGCAGCGATTGAATTCACCCCTCCACTTT
TRBV12-3/TRBV12-4	15	-	-	TRBJ1-4	CASSARGATNEKLFF	TGTGCCAGCAGTGCCCGCGGAGCAACTAATGAAAAACTGTTTTTT
TRBV5-1	17	-	few	TRBJ2-5	CASSTLQVNPGQETQYF	TGCGCCAGCAGCACCCTCCAGGTGAACCCGGGGCAAGAGACCCAGTACTTC
TRBV29-1	13	-	-	TRBJ2-5	CSVGVRNQETQYF	TGCAGCGTTGGAGTCAGGAACCAAGAGACCCAGTACTTC
TRBV5-1	14	-	-	TRBJ1-6	CASSLARPDSPLHF	TGCGCCAGCAGCTTGGCCCGCCCGGATTCACCCCTCCACTTT
TRBV4-1	14	-	-	TRBJ2-1	CASSQDNSRDEQFF	TGCGCCAGCAGCCAAGATAATTCTCGCGATGAGCAGTTCTTC
TRBV28	13	-	few	TRBJ1-2	CASSFRRHYGYTF	TGTGCCAGCAGTTTCAGGAGACACTATGGCTACACCTTC
TRBV27	14	TRBD1	-	TRBJ2-7	CASSPQGPTYEQYF	TGTGCCAGCAGTCCACAGGGGCCCACGTACGAGCAGTACTTC
TRBV5-1	14	-	-	TRBJ2-5	CASSLQNPQETQYF	TGCGCCAGCAGCTTGCAGAACCCCCAAGAGACCCAGTACTTC
TRBV6-2/TRBV6-3	12	-	-	TRBJ2-7	CASSYGVYEQYF	TGTGCCAGCAGTTACGGTGTCTACGAGCAGTACTTC
TRBV7-8	15	TRBD2	-	TRBJ2-5	CASSSTGLAQETQYF	TGTGCCAGCAGCTCGACGGGACTAGCCCAAGAGACCCAGTACTTC
TRBV10-1	13	-	few	TRBJ2-7	CASSESGWAEQYF	TGCGCCAGCAGTGAGTCGGGTTGGGCCGAGCAGTACTTC
TRBV7-9	13	-	few	TRBJ2-1	CASSPRGDNEQFF	TGTGCCAGCAGCCCTCGAGGGGACAATGAGCAGTTCTTC
TRBV2	12	TRBD1	-	TRBJ2-5	CASSGTGDEQYF	TGTGCCAGCAGTGGGACAGGGGATGAGCAGTACTTC
TRBV6-1	12	-	-	TRBJ2-3	CASSGRVDTQYF	TGTGCCAGCAGTGGCCGAGTTGATACGCAGTATTTT
TRBV6-6	16	TRBD2	-	TRBJ2-5	CASSYGTSGTRETQYF	TGTGCCAGCAGTTACGGGACTAGCGGGACGAGGGAGACCCAGTACTTC
TRBV5-5	14	TRBD1	few	TRBJ2-1	CASSFIGTGFEQFF	TGTGCCAGCAGCTTCATTGGGACAGGGTTTGAGCAGTTCTTC
TRBV7-9	16	TRBD2	-	TRBJ2-7	CASSASGGARGYEQYF	TGTGCCAGCAGCGCTAGCGGGGGGGCTCGCGGCTACGAGCAGTACTTC
TRBV7-2	15	-	few	TRBJ2-5	CASSLAGQGRETQYF	TGTGCCAGCAGCTTAGCCGGCCAGGGAAGAGAGACCCAGTACTTC
TRBV24-1	14	TRBD2	-	TRBJ2-1	CATGAGGSYNEQFF	TGTGCCACGGGGGCGGGGGGCTCCTACAATGAGCAGTTCTTC
TRBV29-1	12	-	-	TRBJ2-5	CSVSIVEETQYF	TGCAGCGTTTCCATCGTAGAAGAGACCCAGTACTTC
TRBV12-3/TRBV12-4	14	TRBD1	-	TRBJ1-1	CASSLQGAGTEAFF	TGTGCCAGCAGTCTACAGGGGGCTGGCACTGAAGCTTTCTTT
TRBV29-1	13	TRBD1	-	TRBJ1-1	CSARDRANTEAFF	TGCAGCGCCCGGGACAGGGCCAACACTGAAGCTTTCTTT
TRBV20-1	16	TRBD1	-	TRBJ2-5	CSARGSNRGPRETQYF	TGCAGTGCTAGAGGGTCTAACAGGGGGCCTAGAGAGACCCAGTACTTC
TRBV27	9	-	-	TRBJ1-5	CASGQPQHF	TGTGCCAGCGGTCAGCCCCAGCATTTT
TRBV27	12	-	-	TRBJ1-6	CASTTAGTPLHF	TGTGCCAGCACTACTGCCGGGACACCCCTCCACTTT
TRBV4-1	17	-	few	TRBJ1-4	CASSQDWLGGGDEKLFF	TGCGCCAGCAGCCAAGATTGGCTGGGGGGCGGTGATGAAAAACTGTTTTTT
TRBV29-1	14	TRBD1	-	TRBJ2-7	CRDTGTGGSYEQYF	TGCAGAGATACCGGGACAGGTGGTTCCTACGAGCAGTACTTC